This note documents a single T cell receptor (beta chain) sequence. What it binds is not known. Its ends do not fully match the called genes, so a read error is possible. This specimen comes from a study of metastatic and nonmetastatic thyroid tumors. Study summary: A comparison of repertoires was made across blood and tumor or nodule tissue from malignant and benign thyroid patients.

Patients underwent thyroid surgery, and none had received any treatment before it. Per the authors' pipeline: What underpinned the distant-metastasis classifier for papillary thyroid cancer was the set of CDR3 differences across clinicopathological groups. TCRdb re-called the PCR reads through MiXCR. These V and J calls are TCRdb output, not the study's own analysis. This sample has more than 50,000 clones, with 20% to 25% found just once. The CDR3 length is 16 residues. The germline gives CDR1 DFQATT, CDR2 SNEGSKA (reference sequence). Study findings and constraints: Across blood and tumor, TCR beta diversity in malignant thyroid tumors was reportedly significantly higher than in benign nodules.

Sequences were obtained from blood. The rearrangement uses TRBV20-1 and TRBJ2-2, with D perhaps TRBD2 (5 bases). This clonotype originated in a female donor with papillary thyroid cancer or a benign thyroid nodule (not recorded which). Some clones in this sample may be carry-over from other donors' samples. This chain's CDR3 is CSAPPSGSANTWELFF. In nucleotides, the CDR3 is TGCAGTGCTCCCCCCTCGGGATCGGCGAACACCTGGGAGCTGTTTTTT.